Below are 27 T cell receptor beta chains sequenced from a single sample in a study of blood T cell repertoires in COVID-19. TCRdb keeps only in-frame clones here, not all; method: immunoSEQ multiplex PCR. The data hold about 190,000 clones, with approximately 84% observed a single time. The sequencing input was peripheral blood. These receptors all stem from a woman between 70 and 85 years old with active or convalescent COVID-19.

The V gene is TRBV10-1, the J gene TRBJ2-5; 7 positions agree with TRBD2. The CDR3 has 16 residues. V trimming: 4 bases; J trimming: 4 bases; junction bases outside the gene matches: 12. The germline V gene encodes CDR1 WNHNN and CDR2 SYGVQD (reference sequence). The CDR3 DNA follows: TGCGCCAGCAGTGTCGGGGTGGCGGGAGAAGTAGAGACCCAGTACTTC. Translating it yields CASSVGVAGEVETQYF.

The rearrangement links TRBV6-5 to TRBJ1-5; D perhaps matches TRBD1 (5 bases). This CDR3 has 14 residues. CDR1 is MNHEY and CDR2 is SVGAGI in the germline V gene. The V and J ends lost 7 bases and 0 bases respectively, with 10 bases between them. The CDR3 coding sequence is TGTGCCAGCACCCCGGGGGATAGCAATCAGCCCCAGCATTTT. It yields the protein CASTPGDSNQPQHF.

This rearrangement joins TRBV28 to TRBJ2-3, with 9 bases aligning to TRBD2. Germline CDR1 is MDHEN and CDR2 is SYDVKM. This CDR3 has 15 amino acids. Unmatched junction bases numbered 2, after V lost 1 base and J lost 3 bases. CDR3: CASSLLGLATDTQYF. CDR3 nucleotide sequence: TGTGCCAGCAGTTTATTAGGACTAGCGACAGATACGCAGTATTTT.

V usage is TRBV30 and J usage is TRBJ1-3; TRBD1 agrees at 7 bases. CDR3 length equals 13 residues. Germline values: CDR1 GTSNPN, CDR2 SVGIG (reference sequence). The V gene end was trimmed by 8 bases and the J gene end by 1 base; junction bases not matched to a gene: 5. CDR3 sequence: CAQRGQSGNTIYF. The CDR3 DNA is TGTGCCCAAAGGGGACAGTCTGGAAACACCATATATTTT.

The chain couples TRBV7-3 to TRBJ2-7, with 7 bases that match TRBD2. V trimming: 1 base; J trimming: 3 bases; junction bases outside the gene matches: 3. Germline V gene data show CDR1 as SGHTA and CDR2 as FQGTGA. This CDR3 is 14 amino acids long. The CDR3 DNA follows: TGTGCCAGCAGCTTAAGAGGGGAGGGCTACGAGCAGTACTTC. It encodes CASSLRGEGYEQYF.

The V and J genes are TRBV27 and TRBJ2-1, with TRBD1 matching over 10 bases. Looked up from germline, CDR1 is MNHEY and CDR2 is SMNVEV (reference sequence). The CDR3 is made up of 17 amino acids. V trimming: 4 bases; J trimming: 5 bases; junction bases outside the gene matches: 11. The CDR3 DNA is TGTGCCAGCAGTTACCTAAAGGGGACAGGGGTCAACAATGAGCAGTTCTTC. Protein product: CASSYLKGTGVNNEQFF.

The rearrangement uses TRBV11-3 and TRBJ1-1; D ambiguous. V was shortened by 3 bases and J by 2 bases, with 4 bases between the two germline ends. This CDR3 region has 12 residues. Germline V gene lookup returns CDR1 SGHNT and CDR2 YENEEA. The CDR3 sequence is CASSLSNTEAFF. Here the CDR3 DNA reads TGTGCCAGCAGCTTGAGCAACACTGAAGCTTTCTTT.

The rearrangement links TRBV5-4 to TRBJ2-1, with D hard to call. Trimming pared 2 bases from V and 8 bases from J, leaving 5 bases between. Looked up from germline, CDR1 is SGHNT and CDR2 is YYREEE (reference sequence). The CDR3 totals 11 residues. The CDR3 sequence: CASSFSYEQFF. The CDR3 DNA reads TGTGCCAGCAGCTTTTCTTATGAGCAGTTCTTC.

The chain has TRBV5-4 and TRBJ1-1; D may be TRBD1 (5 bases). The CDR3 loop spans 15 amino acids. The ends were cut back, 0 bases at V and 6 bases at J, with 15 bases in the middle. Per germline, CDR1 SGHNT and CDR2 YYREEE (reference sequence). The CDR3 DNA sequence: TGTGCCAGCAGCTTGGAGGACAAGGCTAACTCTGAAGCTTTCTTT. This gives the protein CASSLEDKANSEAFF.

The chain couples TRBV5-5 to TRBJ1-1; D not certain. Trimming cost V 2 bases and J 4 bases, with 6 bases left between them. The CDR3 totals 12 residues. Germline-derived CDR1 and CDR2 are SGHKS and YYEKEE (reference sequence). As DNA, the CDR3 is TGTGCCAGCAGCTTCTCGCGCACTGAAGCTTTCTTT. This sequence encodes CASSFSRTEAFF.

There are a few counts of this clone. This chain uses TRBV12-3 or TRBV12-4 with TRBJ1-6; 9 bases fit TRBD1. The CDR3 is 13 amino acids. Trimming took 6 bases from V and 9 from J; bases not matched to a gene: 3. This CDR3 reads CASRTGGGSPLHF. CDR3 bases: TGTGCCAGCAGAACAGGGGGCGGTTCACCCCTCCACTTT.

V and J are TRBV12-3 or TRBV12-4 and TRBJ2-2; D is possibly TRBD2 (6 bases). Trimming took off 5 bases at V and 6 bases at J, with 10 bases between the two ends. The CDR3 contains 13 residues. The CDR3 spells CASSVRLAGELFF. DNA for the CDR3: TGTGCCAGCAGTGTACGACTAGCCGGGGAGCTGTTTTTT.

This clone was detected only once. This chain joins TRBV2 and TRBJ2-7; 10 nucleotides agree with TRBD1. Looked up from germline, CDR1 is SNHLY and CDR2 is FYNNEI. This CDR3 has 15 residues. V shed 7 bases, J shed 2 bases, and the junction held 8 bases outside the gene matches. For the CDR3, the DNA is TGTGCCAGCACCCCTCGAGGGACAGGGGCCTACGAGCAGTACTTC. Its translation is CASTPRGTGAYEQYF.

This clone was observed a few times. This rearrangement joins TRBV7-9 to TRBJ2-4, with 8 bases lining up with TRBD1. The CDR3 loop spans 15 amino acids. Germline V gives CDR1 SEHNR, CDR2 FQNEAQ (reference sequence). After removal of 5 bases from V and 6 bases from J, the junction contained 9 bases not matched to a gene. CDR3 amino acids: CASSRSTGTGNIQYF. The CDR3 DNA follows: TGTGCCAGCAGCCGATCGACAGGGACAGGAAACATTCAGTACTTC. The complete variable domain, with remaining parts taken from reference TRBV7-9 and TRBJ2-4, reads DTGVSQNPRHKITKRGQNVTFRCDPISEHNRLYWYRQTLGQGPEFLTYFQNEAQLEKSRLLSDRFSAERPKGSFSTLEIQRTEQGDSAMYLCASSRSTGTGNIQYFGAGTRLSVL.

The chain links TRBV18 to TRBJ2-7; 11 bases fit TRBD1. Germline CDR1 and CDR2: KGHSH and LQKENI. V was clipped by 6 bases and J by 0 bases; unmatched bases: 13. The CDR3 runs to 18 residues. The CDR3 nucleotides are TGTGCCAGCTCTTTATCCCGGGGACAGGGGGTAAGCTCCTACGAGCAGTACTTC. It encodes CASSLSRGQGVSSYEQYF. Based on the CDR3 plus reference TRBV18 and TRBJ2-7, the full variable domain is NAGVMQNPRHLVRRRGQEARLRCSPMKGHSHVYWYRQLPEEGLKFMVYLQKENIIDESGMPKERFSAEFPKEGPSILRIQQVVRGDSAAYFCASSLSRGQGVSSYEQYFGPGTRLTVT.

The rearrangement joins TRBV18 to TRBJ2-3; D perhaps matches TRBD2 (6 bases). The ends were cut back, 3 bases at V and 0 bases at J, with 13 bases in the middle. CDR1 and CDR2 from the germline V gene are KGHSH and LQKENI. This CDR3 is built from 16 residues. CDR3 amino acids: CASSPKLASSTDTQYF. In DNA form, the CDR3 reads TGTGCCAGCTCACCCAAACTAGCCTCTAGCACAGATACGCAGTATTTT.

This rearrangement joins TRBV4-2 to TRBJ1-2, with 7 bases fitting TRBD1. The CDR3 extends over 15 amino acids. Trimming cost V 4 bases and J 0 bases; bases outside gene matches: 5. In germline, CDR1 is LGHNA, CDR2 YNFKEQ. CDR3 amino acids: CASSLADRANYGYTF. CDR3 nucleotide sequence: TGTGCCAGCAGCCTCGCCGACAGGGCTAACTATGGCTACACCTTC.

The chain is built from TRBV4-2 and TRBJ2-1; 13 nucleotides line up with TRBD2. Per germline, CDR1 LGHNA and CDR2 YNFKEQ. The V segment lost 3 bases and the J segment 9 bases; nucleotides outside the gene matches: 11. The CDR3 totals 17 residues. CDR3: CASSQGLAGTYWGEQFF. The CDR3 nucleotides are TGTGCCAGCAGCCAGGGACTAGCGGGGACCTATTGGGGTGAGCAGTTCTTC.

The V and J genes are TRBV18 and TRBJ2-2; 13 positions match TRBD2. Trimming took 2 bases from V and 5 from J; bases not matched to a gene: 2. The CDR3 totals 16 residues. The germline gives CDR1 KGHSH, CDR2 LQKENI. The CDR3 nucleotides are TGTGCCAGCTCACCAACGGGACTAGCGGGAACCGGGGAGCTGTTTTTT. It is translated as CASSPTGLAGTGELFF.

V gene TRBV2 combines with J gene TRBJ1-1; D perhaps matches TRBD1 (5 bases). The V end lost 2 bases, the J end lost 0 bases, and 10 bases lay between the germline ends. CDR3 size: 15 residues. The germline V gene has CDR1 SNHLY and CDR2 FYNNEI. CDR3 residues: CASSEQGPMNTEAFF. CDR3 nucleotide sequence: TGTGCCAGCAGTGAACAGGGCCCAATGAACACTGAAGCTTTCTTT.

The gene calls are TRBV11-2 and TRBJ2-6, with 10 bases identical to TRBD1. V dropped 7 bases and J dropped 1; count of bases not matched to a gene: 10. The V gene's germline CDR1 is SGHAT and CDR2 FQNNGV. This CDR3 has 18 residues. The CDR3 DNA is TGTGCCAGCATCCCGGGCCCGGGACAGGGGTCTGGGGCCAACGTCCTGACTTTC. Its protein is CASIPGPGQGSGANVLTF.

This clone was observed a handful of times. DNA for the CDR3: TGTGCCAGCACAGCGGGGTTCTTTTCACCCCTCCACTTT. Protein sequence: CASTAGFFSPLHF. The chain is built from TRBV12-3 or TRBV12-4 and TRBJ1-6; D gene ambiguous. The CDR3 runs 13 residues. The V end was cut by 7 bases, the J end by 9 bases, with 13 bases between.

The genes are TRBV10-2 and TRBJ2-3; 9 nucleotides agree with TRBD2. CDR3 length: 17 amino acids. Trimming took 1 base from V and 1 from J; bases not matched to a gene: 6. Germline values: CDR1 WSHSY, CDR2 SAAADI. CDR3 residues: CASSEFLAGSRTDTQYF. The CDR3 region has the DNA TGCGCCAGCAGTGAGTTCCTAGCGGGAAGCCGCACAGATACGCAGTATTTT.

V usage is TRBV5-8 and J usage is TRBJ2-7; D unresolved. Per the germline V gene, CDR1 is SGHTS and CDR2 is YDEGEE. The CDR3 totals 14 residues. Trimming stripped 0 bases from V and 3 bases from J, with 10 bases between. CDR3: CASSLGRSVYEQYF. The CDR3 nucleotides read TGTGCCAGCAGCTTGGGGAGAAGCGTCTACGAGCAGTACTTC.

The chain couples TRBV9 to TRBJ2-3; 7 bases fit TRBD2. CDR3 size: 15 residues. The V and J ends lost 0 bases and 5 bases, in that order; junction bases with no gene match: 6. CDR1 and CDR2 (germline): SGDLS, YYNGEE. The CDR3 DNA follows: TGTGCCAGCAGCGTAGAGGGCGGGAGAGAAGATACGCAGTATTTT. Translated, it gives CASSVEGGREDTQYF.

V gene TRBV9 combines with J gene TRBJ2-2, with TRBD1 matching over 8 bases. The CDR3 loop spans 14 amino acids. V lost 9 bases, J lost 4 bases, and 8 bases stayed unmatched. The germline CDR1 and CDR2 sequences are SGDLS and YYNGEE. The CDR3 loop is CATGTGTRTGELFF. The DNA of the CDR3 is TGTGCCACCGGGACAGGCACTCGCACCGGGGAGCTGTTTTTT. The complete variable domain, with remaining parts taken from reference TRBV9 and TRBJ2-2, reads DSGVTQTPKHLITATGQRVTLRCSPRSGDLSVYWYQQSLDQGLQFLIQYYNGEERAKGNILERFSAQQFPDLHSELNLSSLELGDSALYFCATGTGTRTGELFFGEGSRLTVL.

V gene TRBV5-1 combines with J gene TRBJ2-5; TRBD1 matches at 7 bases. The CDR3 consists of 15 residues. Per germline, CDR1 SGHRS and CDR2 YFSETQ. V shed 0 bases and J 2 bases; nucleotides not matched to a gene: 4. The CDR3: CASSLGDSLQETQYF. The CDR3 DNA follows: TGCGCCAGCAGCTTGGGGGACAGCTTACAAGAGACCCAGTACTTC.